This T cell receptor (beta chain) stems from a study of T cell changes during pregnancy in multiple sclerosis. Germline CDR1 is SQVTM and CDR2 is ANQGSEA. The CDR3 is made up of 15 amino acids. Trimming removed 6 bases from V and 0 bases from J; junction bases left unmatched: 8. This table comes from immunoSEQ multiplex PCR, and its TCRdb copy is limited to in-frame clones, with some not included. The sample records about 59,000 clones, roughly 94% being singletons. Sequenced here: CD8+ T cells from peripheral blood mononuclear cells, sampled after pregnancy. The TCR originated in a female donor with multiple sclerosis, enrolled in a pregnancy study. The chain has TRBV29-1 and TRBJ1-2, with TRBD1 matching 9 bases. CDR3 bases: TGCAGCGTGGTGGGACAGGGAGGCTCTAACTATGGCTACACCTTC. It translates to CSVVGQGGSNYGYTF.